A single sample gave rise to the 32 T cell receptor beta chains below, sequenced in a study of cytomegalovirus exposure and HLA in healthy donors. PCR involved 60 Vbeta and 13 Jbeta primers. The protocol was immunoSEQ multiplex PCR, while the TCRdb copy is restricted to in-frame clones and leaves out a portion. The sample contains just over 150,000 clones, around 84% of which appear only once. Sequenced sample: PBMCs. The receptors come from a woman aged 35 to 49 in good health and CMV-seronegative.

The CDR3 coding sequence is TGTGCCAGCAGTTCCGGACAGAGGCGGTCTGGGGCCAACGTCCTGACTTTC. As protein: CASSSGQRRSGANVLTF. The gene calls are TRBV28 and TRBJ2-6, with D possibly matching TRBD1 (6 bases). Trimming left V 4 bases short and J 1 base short, with 14 bases between. The CDR3 has 17 residues. Looked up from germline, CDR1 is MDHEN and CDR2 is SYDVKM. Filled out from reference TRBV28 and TRBJ2-6, the complete variable domain reads DVKVTQSSRYLVKRTGEKVFLECVQDMDHENMFWYRQDPGLGLRLIYFSYDVKMKEKGDIPEGYSVSREKKERFSLILESASTNQTSMYLCASSSGQRRSGANVLTFGAGSRLTVL.

The J gene is TRBJ1-1, the V gene TRBV11-1; TRBD1 matches at 7 bases. The CDR3 covers 13 residues. CDR1 SGHAT and CDR2 FQDESV come from the germline V gene (reference sequence). V shed 2 bases and J 11 bases; nucleotides not matched to a gene: 8. CDR3 amino acids: CASSLKTGDLAFF. For the CDR3, the DNA is TGTGCCAGCAGCTTAAAAACAGGGGACTTGGCTTTCTTT.

This clone occurred once. The V and J genes are TRBV23-1 and TRBJ2-7, with a weak D call TRBD1 (6 bases). TRBV23-1 is placed among ORFs of uncertain function. V lost 7 bases and J lost 2, with 27 bases in between. This CDR3 comprises 18 residues. CDR3 in DNA: TGCGCCAGCACCACGATGGGGGATACAGGGAAGGTAACCTACGAGCAGTACTTC. The encoded protein is CASTTMGDTGKVTYEQYF.

The rearrangement uses TRBV5-6 and TRBJ1-6, with 8 bases lining up with TRBD1. Germline values: CDR1 SGHDT, CDR2 YYEEEE. With 0 bases clipped from V and 8 bases from J, the junction kept 4 bases outside the gene matches. This CDR3 contains 15 residues. The CDR3 spells CASSLGYRGDSPLHF. In nucleotides, the CDR3 is TGTGCCAGCAGCTTGGGCTACAGGGGGGATTCACCCCTCCACTTT.

The rearrangement links TRBV5-4 to TRBJ2-5, with 8 positions matching TRBD1. The CDR3 is made up of 15 amino acids. V was clipped by 4 bases and J by 2 bases; unmatched bases: 7. Per the germline V gene, CDR1 is SGHNT and CDR2 is YYREEE (reference sequence). CDR3 bases: TGTGCCAGCAGCCAGTCAGGGGGCATACAAGAGACCCAGTACTTC. It encodes CASSQSGGIQETQYF.

The chain employs TRBV9 and TRBJ2-3; maybe TRBD2 (7 bases). The CDR3 consists of 16 residues. Germline V gene data show CDR1 as SGDLS and CDR2 as YYNGEE. With 0 bases removed from V and 0 bases from J, the gap between germline ends came to 11 bases. The CDR3 here is CASSVVEGGSTDTQYF. The CDR3 DNA is TGTGCCAGCAGCGTAGTAGAGGGGGGGAGCACAGATACGCAGTATTTT.

The V and J genes are TRBV7-2 and TRBJ2-5, with D perhaps TRBD2 (5 bases). Germline-derived CDR1 and CDR2 are SGHTA and FQGNSA. The CDR3 is 14 residues long. V lost 4 bases and J 7 bases, leaving 16 bases between the germline ends. CDR3 DNA sequence: TGTGCCAGCAGCTCCGGACTCGCCCCAGGGACCCAGTACTTC. Translation gives CASSSGLAPGTQYF.

This clone has a handful of counts. The V call is TRBV7-7, the J call TRBJ2-5; D possibly corresponds to TRBD2 (7 bases). The CDR3 consists of 15 residues. CDR1 and CDR2 (germline): SSHAT, FNYEAQ (reference sequence). The germline V and J ends were trimmed by 6 bases and 5 bases, with 19 bases remaining between them. The CDR3 region is CASSPTTGGRETQYF. The CDR3 bases are TGTGCCAGCAGTCCTACGACCGGGGGGCGGGAGACCCAGTACTTC.

V is TRBV5-1 and J is TRBJ2-1; 14 bases map to TRBD2. CDR3 size: 15 residues. Germline V CDR1 and CDR2: SGHRS, YFSETQ. With V trimmed by 0 bases and J by 13 bases, 6 bases remained unmatched. This chain's CDR3 is CASSLARTSGGFQFF. The CDR3 DNA follows: TGCGCCAGCAGCTTGGCGAGGACTAGCGGGGGGTTTCAGTTCTTC.

This chain links TRBV5-6 with TRBJ1-1, with D hard to call. Trimming shortened V by 0 bases and J by 1 base, and 10 bases separated the two germline ends. The CDR3 is 15 amino acids. Germline V gives CDR1 SGHDT, CDR2 YYEEEE. This chain's CDR3 is CASSLVAGSNTEAFF. The CDR3, as DNA: TGTGCCAGCAGCTTGGTCGCAGGATCGAACACTGAAGCTTTCTTT. Complete variable domain (other parts from reference TRBV5-6 and TRBJ1-1): DAGVTQSPTHLIKTRGQQVTLRCSPKSGHDTVSWYQQALGQGPQFIFQYYEEEERQRGNFPDRFSGHQFPNYSSELNVNALLLGDSALYLCASSLVAGSNTEAFFGQGTRLTVV.

The chain couples TRBV2 to TRBJ1-2; a possible D gene is TRBD1 (6 bases). Germline CDR1 and CDR2: SNHLY and FYNNEI. There are 15 residues in the CDR3. V was trimmed by 3 bases and J by 1 base, leaving 12 bases between them. CDR3 sequence reads: CASSEPGQRNYGYTF. The CDR3 DNA reads TGTGCCAGCAGTGAGCCGGGACAACGTAACTATGGCTACACCTTC.

A remark on this clone: This same CDR3 is encoded by further DNA sequences in the sample. The rearrangement joins TRBV5-4 to TRBJ2-3; D is unclear. Germline loops: CDR1 SGHNT, CDR2 YYREEE (reference sequence). The CDR3 consists of 15 residues. Trimming cost V 0 bases and J 2 bases, with 10 bases left between them. The DNA for the CDR3 is TGTGCCAGCAGCTTGGAGTCTAGGCTCACAGATACGCAGTATTTT. This gives the protein CASSLESRLTDTQYF.

This chain's CDR3 is CASSLGQGPIPRTDTQYF. In DNA, the CDR3 is TGTGCCAGCAGCTTAGGACAGGGCCCTATTCCTCGCACAGATACGCAGTATTTT. The chain has TRBV7-9 and TRBJ2-3, with TRBD1 matching 7 bases. Germline V gene lookup returns CDR1 SEHNR and CDR2 FQNEAQ (reference sequence). The junction had 11 bases not matched to a gene; V was cut back by 1 base and J by 1 base. The CDR3 loop spans 18 amino acids.

This rearrangement joins TRBV19 to TRBJ1-5; D is perhaps TRBD1 (5 bases). V was pared by 3 bases and J by 6 bases, with 15 bases between. This CDR3 spans 15 amino acids. Germline V lookup: CDR1 LNHDA, CDR2 SQIVND (reference sequence). The CDR3 spells CASSIIAREGQPQHF. As DNA, the CDR3 is TGTGCCAGTAGTATTATAGCCAGGGAGGGTCAGCCCCAGCATTTT.

The chain has TRBV28 and TRBJ1-1, with D possibly TRBD1 on 5 matching bases. The CDR3 spans 15 residues. The V gene's germline CDR1 is MDHEN and CDR2 SYDVKM. Deletions cut 4 bases from V and 4 bases from J, with 16 bases between. The CDR3 nucleotides are TGTGCCAGCAGTTGGGGGACCTCCGGGGGCACTGAAGCTTTCTTT. It translates to CASSWGTSGGTEAFF.

This rearrangement joins TRBV5-6 to TRBJ1-5; tentatively, D is TRBD1 (5 bases). CDR1 and CDR2 from the germline V gene are SGHDT and YYEEEE. V was clipped by 0 bases and J by 11 bases, with 12 bases between them. The CDR3 length is 13 residues. CDR3 region: CASSLGGGRAQHF. DNA of the CDR3: TGTGCCAGCAGCTTGGGGGGGGGACGGGCCCAGCATTTT.

The chain couples TRBV4-1 to TRBJ2-3; 8 bases match TRBD2. The CDR3 covers 15 residues. V lost 7 bases to trimming and J lost 1 base; unmatched junction nucleotides: 7. Germline V gene sequence: CDR1 MGHRA, CDR2 YSYEKL. The CDR3 sequence is CASNPNGGGTDTQYF. The CDR3 DNA reads as TGCGCCAGCAACCCAAACGGGGGGGGCACAGATACGCAGTATTTT.

Here the CDR3 reads CASSSRRGPAETQYF. Written as DNA, the CDR3 is TGTGCCAGCAGTTCCAGGAGGGGCCCAGCAGAGACCCAGTACTTC. The chain couples TRBV28 to TRBJ2-5, with a weak D call TRBD2 (6 bases). Germline CDR1 reads MDHEN; CDR2 reads SYDVKM. This CDR3 region has 15 residues. Trimming pared 4 bases from V and 4 bases from J, leaving 16 bases between.

A few counts support this clone. The J gene is TRBJ2-1, the V gene TRBV9; 9 bases map to TRBD2. This CDR3 has 15 amino acids. V lost 2 bases to trimming and J lost 4 bases; unmatched junction nucleotides: 4. CDR1 is SGDLS, CDR2 YYNGEE, per germline. The CDR3 spells CASSVDSGGYNEQFF. The CDR3 DNA reads as TGTGCCAGCAGCGTGGATAGCGGGGGATACAATGAGCAGTTCTTC.

This chain joins TRBV12-5 and TRBJ2-5; 9 nucleotides align to TRBD2. The CDR3 loop spans 14 amino acids. With V trimmed by 7 bases and J by 5 bases, 8 bases remained unmatched. Germline values: CDR1 LGHNT, CDR2 FRNRAP. Written as DNA, the CDR3 is TGTGCTAGTGATTCAAGCGGGGGGCTTGAGACCCAGTACTTC. Protein sequence: CASDSSGGLETQYF.

The gene calls are TRBV6-1 and TRBJ1-2; D is perhaps TRBD1 (5 bases). This CDR3 is 14 amino acids long. V was shortened by 2 bases and J by 3 bases, with 10 bases between the two germline ends. CDR1 and CDR2 from the germline V gene are MNHNS and SASEGT. CDR3 sequence (DNA): TGTGCCAGCAGTGAACCTGGCAGGGACTATGGCTACACCTTC. Amino acid sequence: CASSEPGRDYGYTF.

V gene TRBV18 combines with J gene TRBJ1-4, with D unresolved. The CDR3 is made up of 15 amino acids. Trimming left V 3 bases short and J 2 bases short, with 10 bases between. Looked up from germline, CDR1 is KGHSH and CDR2 is LQKENI. CDR3 region: CASSPRYTTNEKLFF. The CDR3 DNA reads TGTGCCAGCTCACCCCGATACACGACTAATGAAAAACTGTTTTTT.

The rearrangement links TRBV27 to TRBJ1-2, with a possible D match to TRBD1 (6 bases). Trimming removed 3 bases from V and 4 bases from J, with 18 bases in between. Germline values: CDR1 MNHEY, CDR2 SMNVEV (reference sequence). There are 16 residues in the CDR3. In DNA, the CDR3 is TGTGCCAGCAGTTTTCAGTCAGGGGTCTTCCCCTATGGCTACACCTTC. Amino acids: CASSFQSGVFPYGYTF.

The chain uses TRBV28 and TRBJ1-2; possibly TRBD1 for D (5 bases). V was clipped by 8 bases and J by 2 bases, with 9 bases between them. CDR1 is MDHEN and CDR2 is SYDVKM in the germline V gene. The CDR3 loop spans 12 amino acids. CDR3 nucleotide sequence: TGTGCCAGCTCGACAGTAAACTATGGCTACACCTTC. Amino acids: CASSTVNYGYTF.

The V and J genes are TRBV19 and TRBJ2-2; 8 bases are shared with TRBD1. Trimming cost V 4 bases and J 2 bases; bases outside gene matches: 3. Germline CDR1 is LNHDA and CDR2 is SQIVND (reference sequence). The CDR3 totals 15 residues. Written as DNA, the CDR3 is TGTGCCAGTAGTAGGGACAGGTATAACACCGGGGAGCTGTTTTTT. Its protein product is CASSRDRYNTGELFF.

The V gene is TRBV2, the J gene TRBJ2-1; D is undetermined. The germline gives CDR1 SNHLY, CDR2 FYNNEI. V was clipped by 4 bases and J by 3 bases, with 4 bases between them. The CDR3 has 12 residues. The CDR3 coding sequence is TGTGCCAGCAGTGTAGTCTACAATGAGCAGTTCTTC. Encoded protein: CASSVVYNEQFF.

This clone was seen once. V is TRBV13 and J is TRBJ2-7; D unresolved. The CDR3 is 15 amino acids. In germline, CDR1 is PRHDT, CDR2 FYEKMQ (reference sequence). The ends were cut back, 0 bases at V and 6 bases at J, with 15 bases in the middle. CDR3 protein: CASSLGQGATVEQYF. The CDR3 DNA reads as TGTGCCAGCAGCTTAGGCCAAGGAGCGACGGTCGAGCAGTACTTC.

This clone was seen a single time. The V call is TRBV6-1, the J call TRBJ2-3; D is perhaps TRBD1 (6 bases). V shed 0 bases and J shed 3 bases, with 10 bases lying between them. CDR1 and CDR2 from the germline V gene are MNHNS and SASEGT. The CDR3 totals 15 residues. CDR3 loop: CASSEAGTRTDTQYF. The CDR3 nucleotides read TGTGCCAGCAGTGAAGCGGGGACACGGACAGATACGCAGTATTTT.

This chain links TRBV10-3 with TRBJ1-1; no definite D call. This CDR3 has 13 amino acids. Per the germline V gene, CDR1 is ENHRY and CDR2 is SYGVKD. V was clipped by 7 bases and J by 3 bases, with 12 bases between them. CDR3 loop: CAIKRETYTEAFF. The CDR3 DNA reads as TGTGCCATCAAGAGGGAGACATACACTGAAGCTTTCTTT.

This clone was recorded a few times. This chain uses TRBV6-5 with TRBJ2-2; the D gene is possibly TRBD2 (6 bases). Trimming pared 2 bases from V and 4 bases from J, leaving 8 bases between. The CDR3 totals 14 residues. Germline values: CDR1 MNHEY, CDR2 SVGAGI. CDR3 in amino acids: CASSYDSGTGELFF. DNA of the CDR3: TGTGCCAGCAGTTACGATAGCGGCACCGGGGAGCTGTTTTTT.

This chain links TRBV2 with TRBJ2-5; 10 bases agree with TRBD2. The length of the CDR3 is 15 residues. Germline loops: CDR1 SNHLY, CDR2 FYNNEI. V was clipped by 7 bases and J by 7 bases; unmatched bases: 12. CDR3 DNA: TGTGCCAGCATCCCGTCTCGGGGACTAGCGCCGACCCAGTACTTC. It yields the protein CASIPSRGLAPTQYF. The complete variable domain, with remaining parts taken from reference TRBV2 and TRBJ2-5, reads EPEVTQTPSHQVTQMGQEVILRCVPISNHLYFYWYRQILGQKVEFLVSFYNNEISEKSEIFDDQFSVERPDGSNFTLKIRSTKLEDSAMYFCASIPSRGLAPTQYFGPGTRLLVL.

The J gene is TRBJ1-6, the V gene TRBV25-1; the match to TRBD1 covers 8 bases. CDR3 length: 14 amino acids. Germline V lookup: CDR1 MGHDK, CDR2 SYGVNS. Germline trimming cut 4 bases from V and 10 bases from J; bases unmatched to any gene: 6. For the CDR3, the DNA is TGTGCCAGCAGTGGGACAGGGCGGTTGTCACCCCTCCACTTT. Translation: CASSGTGRLSPLHF.